This TCR beta chain was sequenced in a study of blood T cells in healthy people across ages. As for the study in general: When template switching was applied, about one barcoded beta molecule was captured per two T cells.

Regarding this clonotype: Its antigen is not known.

The sample, approximately 10 milliliters of peripheral blood, was drawn from each donor. Study-level results: Older age coincided with a roughly linear decline in TCR beta diversity per million T cells. Naive CD4+ cells and diversity were both higher in long-lived donors than in aged donors.

With 3 bases removed from V and 4 bases from J, the gap between germline ends came to 13 bases. CDR1 and CDR2 (germline): DFQATT, SNEGSKA (reference sequence). This CDR3 is 14 amino acids long. Primers used in a second PCR of roughly 7 to 12 cycles were a sample-barcoded 5' primer and a J-beta primer mix. TCRdb re-derived calls from the 5' RACE reads in MiXCR, one entry per CDR3 protein. The data contain some 1 million distinct CDR3 sequences, more than 40% of them seen just once; the ten biggest clones take up 15% to 20%. Sequenced material: blood. This TCR was sampled from a woman in her fifties or sixties in good health. The V call is TRBV20-1, the J call TRBJ2-1; the D is unclear. This CDR3 is CSARPPAVYNEQFF. CDR3 coding DNA: TGCAGTGCTAGGCCACCGGCGGTTTACAATGAGCAGTTCTTC.